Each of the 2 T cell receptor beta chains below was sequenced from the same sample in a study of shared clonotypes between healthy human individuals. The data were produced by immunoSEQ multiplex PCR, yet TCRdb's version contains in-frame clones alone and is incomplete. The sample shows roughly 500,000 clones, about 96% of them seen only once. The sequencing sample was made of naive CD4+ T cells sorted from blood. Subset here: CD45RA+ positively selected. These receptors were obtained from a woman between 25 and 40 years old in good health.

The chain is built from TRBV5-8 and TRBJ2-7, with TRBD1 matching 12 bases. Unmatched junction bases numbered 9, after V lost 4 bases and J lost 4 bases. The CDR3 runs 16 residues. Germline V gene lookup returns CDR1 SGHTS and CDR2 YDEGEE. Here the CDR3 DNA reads TGTGCCAGCAGCCCCGGAGTGGGACAGGGGGCGTACGAGCAGTACTTC. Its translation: CASSPGVGQGAYEQYF.

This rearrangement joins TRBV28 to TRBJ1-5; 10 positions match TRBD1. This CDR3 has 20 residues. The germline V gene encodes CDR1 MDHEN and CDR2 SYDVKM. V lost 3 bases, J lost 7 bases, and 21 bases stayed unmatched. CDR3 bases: TGTGCCAGCAGTTTGACAGAAGAGACAGGGGGCCCCAGGTTCTGGCAGCCCCAGCATTTT. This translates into CASSLTEETGGPRFWQPQHF.